This T cell receptor (beta chain) emerged from a study of early T cells in non-severe SARS-CoV-2 infection (dated by TCRdb to the early 2020s). Regarding the research as a whole: Because TCR sequencing was done on bulk RNA from unsorted whole blood, the alpha and beta chains could not be paired.

What the work shows at the level of the full study, not this receptor alone: VDJdb matching was skewed toward anti-spike CD8 responses and likely underestimated virus-specific expansions, missing private and CD4 specificities.

The library came from 5' RACE. Sequencing was carried out with a NextSeq 500. In the TCR library protocol, unique molecular identifiers were attached to individual cDNA molecules to correct for PCR bias and sequencing error. TCR alpha and beta chains were both sequenced, and the abundances of alpha and beta sequences in each sample were closely correlated with each other. Processing in the source paper ran as follows. Decombinator V4 was used to annotate TCR sequences for V gene, J gene and CDR3. Expanded TCRs were defined as changing significantly between any two time points under a Poisson model with p below 0.0001. Abundances of TCRs were expressed as counts per million after normalisation to the total number of TCRs sequenced in each sample. VDJdb, accessed 1 November 2021, was searched for CMV, EBV and SARS-CoV-2 annotated TCRs, excluding TCRs annotated for multiple antigens. TCRdb passed the public sequencing reads through fastp at Q25 and MiXCR, retaining productive beta sequences. Entries are consolidated by CDR3 protein sequence, retaining the most common genes and DNA. TCRdb assigned the V and J calls; the authors' analysis was not used. For this sample there are tens of thousands of distinct CDR3 sequences; 5.4% appear just once. The ten largest clonotypes hold about 21% of the sample.

A case-control design nested within a healthcare worker cohort in London, UK, was used, with weekly nasopharyngeal swab PCR tests and blood sampling performed. Healthcare workers were enrolled in the week of the UK lockdown, from 23 to 31 March 2020, and were followed every week for up to roughly 16 weeks. Ten or more counts support this clonotype. Its specific antigen is unknown. Base quality data are lacking; no much larger clone is found one base away. This receptor was taken from an adult who was a healthcare worker with PCR-confirmed SARS-CoV-2 infection or an uninfected control (not recorded which). Sequencing was performed on whole blood.

The sequenced DNA is TGCAGCGTTGAAGATGTAGGGGACGGCGCGAACACCGGGGAGCTGTTTTTT. Its translation reads: CSVEDVGDGANTGELFF. Recombination linked TRBV29-1 to TRBJ2-2; the D call is tentative, TRBD1 or TRBD2, as each matches 5 bases. V loses 0 bases of germline sequence and J loses 0 bases, and the interval between the two ends is 14 bases. The germline V gene yields SQVTM for CDR1 and ANQGSEA for CDR2. From its cysteine to its phenylalanine, the CDR3 spans 17 amino acids. Of the read, only the CDR3 DNA is kept; its 51 bases are in frame from base 1.